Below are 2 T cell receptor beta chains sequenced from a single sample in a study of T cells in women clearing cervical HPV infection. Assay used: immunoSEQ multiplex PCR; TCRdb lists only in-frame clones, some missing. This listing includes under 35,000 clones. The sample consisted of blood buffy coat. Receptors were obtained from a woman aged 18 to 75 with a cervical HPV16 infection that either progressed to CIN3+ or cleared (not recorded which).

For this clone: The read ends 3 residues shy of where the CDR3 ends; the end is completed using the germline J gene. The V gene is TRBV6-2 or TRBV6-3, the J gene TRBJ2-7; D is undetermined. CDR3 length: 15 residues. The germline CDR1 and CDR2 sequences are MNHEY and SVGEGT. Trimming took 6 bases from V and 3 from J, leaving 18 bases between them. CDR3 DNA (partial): TGTGCCAGCAGCCCCCAGTTCACCTCGGGCTACGAG. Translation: CASSPQFTSGYE. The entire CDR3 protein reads CASSPQFTSGYEQYF.

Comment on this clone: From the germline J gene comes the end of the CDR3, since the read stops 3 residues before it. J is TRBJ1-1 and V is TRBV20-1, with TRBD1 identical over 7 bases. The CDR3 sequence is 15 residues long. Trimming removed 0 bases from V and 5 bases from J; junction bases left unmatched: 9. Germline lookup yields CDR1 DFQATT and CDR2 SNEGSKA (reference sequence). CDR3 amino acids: CSARDPTTGLTEAFF. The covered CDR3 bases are TGCAGTGCTAGAGACCCCACGACAGGGTTGACTGAA.